The TCR beta chain under discussion was sequenced for a study of Graves' ophthalmopathy and Graves' hyperthyroidism. General study results and limits: Sensitivity of 85% to 90% and specificity of almost 83% were achieved when a 13-signature model separated ophthalmopathy from stable hyperthyroidism.

Ophthalmopathy in the donors was of moderate-to-severe activity, with CAS ≥3, NOSPECS ≥4 and duration under 3 months. The TCR beta CDR3 regions underwent amplification from RNA transcripts. An initial RT-PCR round employing HTBI primers preceded a second-round multiplex PCR. TCRdb re-derived calls from the multiplex PCR reads in MiXCR, one entry per CDR3 protein. The profile shows about 660,000 distinct CDR3 sequences, over 40% of them singletons. This CDR3 has 14 residues. The V gene's germline CDR1 is SGDLS and CDR2 YYNGEE. Comment on this clonotype: Its antigen is as yet unknown. The junction shows a germline mismatch at one end, possibly a read error.

This TCR was recovered from an adult man with Graves' ophthalmopathy. J is TRBJ2-2 and V is TRBV9, with a tentative D call TRBD1 (7 bases). The sequenced material came from peripheral blood. This CDR3 is CAGSPGGSTGELFF. The CDR3 coding sequence is TGTGCCGGCAGCCCAGGGGGGAGCACCGGGGAGCTGTTTTTT.